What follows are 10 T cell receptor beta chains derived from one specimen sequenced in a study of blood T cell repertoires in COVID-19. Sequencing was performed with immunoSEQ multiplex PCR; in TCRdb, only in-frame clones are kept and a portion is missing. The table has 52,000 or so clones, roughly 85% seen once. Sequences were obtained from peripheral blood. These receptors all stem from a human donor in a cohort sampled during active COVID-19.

In DNA form, the CDR3 reads TGTGCCAGTAGTATAGCAGGGCGAGTTGCAACTAATGAAAAACTGTTTTTT. Residues: CASSIAGRVATNEKLFF. This chain connects TRBV19 to TRBJ1-4, with D perhaps TRBD1 (5 bases). Trimming took off 1 base at V and 0 bases at J, with 12 bases between the two ends. This CDR3 region has 17 residues. Germline V CDR1 and CDR2: LNHDA, SQIVND (reference sequence).

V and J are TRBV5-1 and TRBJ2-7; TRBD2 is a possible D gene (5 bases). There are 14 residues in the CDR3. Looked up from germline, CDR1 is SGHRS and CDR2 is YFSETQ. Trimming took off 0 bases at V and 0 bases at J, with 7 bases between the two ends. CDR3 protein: CASSLVGSSYEQYF. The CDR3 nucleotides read TGCGCCAGCAGCTTGGTAGGGAGCTCCTACGAGCAGTACTTC.

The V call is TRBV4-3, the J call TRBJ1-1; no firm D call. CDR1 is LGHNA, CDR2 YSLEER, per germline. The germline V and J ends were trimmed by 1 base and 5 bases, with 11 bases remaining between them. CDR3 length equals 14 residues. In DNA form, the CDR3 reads TGCGCCAGCAGCCAAGCGGAGGGATCGACTGAAGCTTTCTTT. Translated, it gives CASSQAEGSTEAFF.

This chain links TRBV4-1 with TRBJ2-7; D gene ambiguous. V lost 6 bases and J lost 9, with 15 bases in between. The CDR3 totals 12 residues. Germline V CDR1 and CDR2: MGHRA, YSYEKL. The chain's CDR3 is CASRGPEPAQYF. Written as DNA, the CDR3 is TGCGCCAGCAGGGGCCCGGAACCCGCGCAGTACTTC.

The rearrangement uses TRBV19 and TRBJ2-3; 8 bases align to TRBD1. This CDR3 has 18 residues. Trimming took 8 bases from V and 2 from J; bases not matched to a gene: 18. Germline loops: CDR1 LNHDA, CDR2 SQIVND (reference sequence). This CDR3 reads CASCCPVPRGRPTDTQYF. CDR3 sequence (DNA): TGTGCCAGTTGTTGCCCCGTCCCCAGGGGGCGGCCCACAGATACGCAGTATTTT.

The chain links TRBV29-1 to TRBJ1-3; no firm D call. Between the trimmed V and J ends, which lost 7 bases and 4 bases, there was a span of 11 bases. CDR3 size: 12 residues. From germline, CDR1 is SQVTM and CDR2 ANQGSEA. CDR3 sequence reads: CSARTLGNTIYF. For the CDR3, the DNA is TGCAGCGCTAGGACTTTAGGAAACACCATATATTTT.

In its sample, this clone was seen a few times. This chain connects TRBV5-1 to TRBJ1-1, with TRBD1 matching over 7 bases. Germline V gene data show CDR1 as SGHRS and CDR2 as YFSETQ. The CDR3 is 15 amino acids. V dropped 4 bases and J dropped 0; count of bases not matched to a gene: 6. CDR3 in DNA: TGCGCCAGCAGCCCACGACAGGGAATGAACACTGAAGCTTTCTTT. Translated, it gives CASSPRQGMNTEAFF.

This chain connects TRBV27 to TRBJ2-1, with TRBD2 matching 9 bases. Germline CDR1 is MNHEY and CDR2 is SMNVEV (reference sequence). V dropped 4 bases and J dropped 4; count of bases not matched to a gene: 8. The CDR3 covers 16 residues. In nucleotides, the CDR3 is TGTGCCAGCAGTTCCCCACTAGCGGGTGCGTACAATGAGCAGTTCTTC. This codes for CASSSPLAGAYNEQFF.

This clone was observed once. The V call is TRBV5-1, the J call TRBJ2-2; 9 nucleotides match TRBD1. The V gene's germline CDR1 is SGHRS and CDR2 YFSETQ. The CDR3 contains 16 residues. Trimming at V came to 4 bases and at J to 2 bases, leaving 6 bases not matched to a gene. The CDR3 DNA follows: TGCGCCAGCAGCGCGGGACAGGGCTATAACACCGGGGAGCTGTTTTTT. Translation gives CASSAGQGYNTGELFF. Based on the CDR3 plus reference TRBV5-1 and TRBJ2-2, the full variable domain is KAGVTQTPRYLIKTRGQQVTLSCSPISGHRSVSWYQQTPGQGLQFLFEYFSETQRNKGNFPGRFSGRQFSNSRSEMNVSTLELGDSALYLCASSAGQGYNTGELFFGEGSRLTVL.

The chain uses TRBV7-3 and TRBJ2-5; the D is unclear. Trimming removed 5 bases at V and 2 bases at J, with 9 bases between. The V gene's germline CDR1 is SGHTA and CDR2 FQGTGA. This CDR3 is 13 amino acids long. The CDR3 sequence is CASSQEYQETQYF. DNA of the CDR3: TGTGCCAGCAGCCAGGAATATCAAGAGACCCAGTACTTC.